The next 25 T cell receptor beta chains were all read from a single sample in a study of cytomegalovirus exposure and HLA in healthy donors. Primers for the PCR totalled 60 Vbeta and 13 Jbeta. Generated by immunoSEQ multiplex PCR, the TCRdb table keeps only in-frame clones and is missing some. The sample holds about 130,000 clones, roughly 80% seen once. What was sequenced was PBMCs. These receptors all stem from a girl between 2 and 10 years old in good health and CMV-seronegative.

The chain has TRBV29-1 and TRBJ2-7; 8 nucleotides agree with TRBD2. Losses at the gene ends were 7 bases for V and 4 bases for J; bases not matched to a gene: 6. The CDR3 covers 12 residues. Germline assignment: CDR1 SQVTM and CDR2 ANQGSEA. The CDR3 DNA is TGCAGCGCCCGACTAGCGAGATACGAGCAGTACTTC. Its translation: CSARLARYEQYF.

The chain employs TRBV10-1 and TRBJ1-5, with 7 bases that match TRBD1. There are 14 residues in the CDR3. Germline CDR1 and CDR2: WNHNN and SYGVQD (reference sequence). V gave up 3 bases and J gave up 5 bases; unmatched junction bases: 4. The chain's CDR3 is CASSETGDYQPQHF. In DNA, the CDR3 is TGCGCCAGCAGTGAAACAGGGGACTATCAGCCCCAGCATTTT.

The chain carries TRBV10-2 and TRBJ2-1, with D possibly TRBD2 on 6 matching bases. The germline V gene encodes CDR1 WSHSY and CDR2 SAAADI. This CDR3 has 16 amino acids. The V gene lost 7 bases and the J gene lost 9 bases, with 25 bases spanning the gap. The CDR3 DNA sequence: TGCGCCAGCAAGAGCTCTAGCGTAATCGGAGGGGTTGAGCAGTTCTTC. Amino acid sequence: CASKSSSVIGGVEQFF.

The CDR3 DNA reads as TGCGCCAGCAGCCAAGATTTAACAGGAACCTACGAGCAGTACTTC. Translating gives CASSQDLTGTYEQYF. The rearrangement joins TRBV4-1 to TRBJ2-7; possibly TRBD1 for D (5 bases). This CDR3 is 15 amino acids long. The V end was cut by 0 bases, the J end by 2 bases, with 11 bases between. Per the germline V gene, CDR1 is MGHRA and CDR2 is YSYEKL.

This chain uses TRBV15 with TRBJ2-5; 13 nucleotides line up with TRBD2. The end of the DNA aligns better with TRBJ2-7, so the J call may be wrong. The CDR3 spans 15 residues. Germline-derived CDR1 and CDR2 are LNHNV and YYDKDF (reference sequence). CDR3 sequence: CATSSGLAGTYEQYF. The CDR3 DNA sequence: TGTGCCACCAGCTCGGGACTAGCGGGGACCTACGAGCAGTACTTC.

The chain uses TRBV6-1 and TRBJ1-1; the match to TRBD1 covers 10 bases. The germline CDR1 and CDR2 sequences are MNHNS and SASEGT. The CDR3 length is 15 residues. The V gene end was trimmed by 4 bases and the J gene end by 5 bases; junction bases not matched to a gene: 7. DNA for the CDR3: TGTGCCAGCAGTGGACCCGGGACAGGGGATACTGAAGCTTTCTTT. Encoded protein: CASSGPGTGDTEAFF.

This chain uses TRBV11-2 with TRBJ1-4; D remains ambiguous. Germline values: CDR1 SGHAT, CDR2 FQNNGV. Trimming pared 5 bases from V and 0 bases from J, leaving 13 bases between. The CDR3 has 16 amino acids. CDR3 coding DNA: TGTGCCAGCAGCCCCCTTCGTTTTGCAACTAATGAAAAACTGTTTTTT. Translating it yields CASSPLRFATNEKLFF.

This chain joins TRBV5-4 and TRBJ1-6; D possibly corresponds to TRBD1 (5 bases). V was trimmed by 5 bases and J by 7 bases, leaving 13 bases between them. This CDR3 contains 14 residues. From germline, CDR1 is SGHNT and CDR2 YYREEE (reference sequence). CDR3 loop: CASSSDSGNSPLHF. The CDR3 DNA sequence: TGTGCCAGCAGTTCCGACAGCGGGAATTCACCCCTCCACTTT.

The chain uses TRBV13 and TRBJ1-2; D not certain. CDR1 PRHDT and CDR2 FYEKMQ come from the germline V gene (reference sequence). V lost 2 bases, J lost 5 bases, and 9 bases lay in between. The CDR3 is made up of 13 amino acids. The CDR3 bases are TGTGCCAGCAGCTTATTCGGAGATTATGGCTACACCTTC. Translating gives CASSLFGDYGYTF.

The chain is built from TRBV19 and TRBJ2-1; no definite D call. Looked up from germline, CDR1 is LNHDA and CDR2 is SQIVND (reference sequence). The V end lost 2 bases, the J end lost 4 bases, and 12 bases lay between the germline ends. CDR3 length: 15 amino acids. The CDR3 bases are TGTGCCAGTAGTATACAGGCGAGCCCTTACAATGAGCAGTTCTTC. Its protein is CASSIQASPYNEQFF.

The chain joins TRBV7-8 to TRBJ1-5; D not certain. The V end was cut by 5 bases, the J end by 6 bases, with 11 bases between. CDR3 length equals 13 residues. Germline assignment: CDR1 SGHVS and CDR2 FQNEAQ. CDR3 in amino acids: CASSPAFVQPQHF. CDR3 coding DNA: TGTGCCAGCAGCCCCGCGTTTGTTCAGCCCCAGCATTTT.

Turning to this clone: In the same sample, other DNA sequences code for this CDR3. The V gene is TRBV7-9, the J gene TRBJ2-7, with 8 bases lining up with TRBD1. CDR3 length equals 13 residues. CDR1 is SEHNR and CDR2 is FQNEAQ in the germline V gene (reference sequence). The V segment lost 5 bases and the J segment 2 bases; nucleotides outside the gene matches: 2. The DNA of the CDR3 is TGTGCCAGCAGCAACAGGGGGACCTACGAGCAGTACTTC. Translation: CASSNRGTYEQYF.

CDR3 region: CASSLAGTNTGELFF. CDR3 coding DNA: TGCGCCAGCAGCTTGGCCGGGACTAACACCGGGGAGCTGTTTTTT. The V and J genes are TRBV5-1 and TRBJ2-2; D is possibly TRBD2 (6 bases). V gave up 0 bases and J gave up 2 bases, with 8 bases separating them. The CDR3 is made up of 15 amino acids. CDR1 SGHRS and CDR2 YFSETQ come from the germline V gene.

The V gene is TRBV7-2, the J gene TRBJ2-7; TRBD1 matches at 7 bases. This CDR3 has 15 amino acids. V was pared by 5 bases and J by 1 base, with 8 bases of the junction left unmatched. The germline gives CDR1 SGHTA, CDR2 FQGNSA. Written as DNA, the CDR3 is TGTGCCAGCAGCCCACGGACAGGCCCGTCCTACGAGCAGTACTTC. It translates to CASSPRTGPSYEQYF.

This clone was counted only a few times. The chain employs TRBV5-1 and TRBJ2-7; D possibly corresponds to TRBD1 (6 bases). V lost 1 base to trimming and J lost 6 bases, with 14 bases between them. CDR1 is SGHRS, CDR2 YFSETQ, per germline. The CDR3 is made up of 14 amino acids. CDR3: CASSLLGAMGEQYF. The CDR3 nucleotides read TGCGCCAGCAGCTTGTTGGGGGCGATGGGCGAGCAGTACTTC.

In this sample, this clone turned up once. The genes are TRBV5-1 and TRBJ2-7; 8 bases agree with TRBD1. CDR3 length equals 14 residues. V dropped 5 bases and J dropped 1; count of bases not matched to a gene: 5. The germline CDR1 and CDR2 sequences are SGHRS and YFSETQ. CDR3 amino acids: CASSFGQGSYEQYF. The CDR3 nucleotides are TGCGCCAGCAGTTTTGGACAGGGATCCTACGAGCAGTACTTC.

CDR3 nucleotides: TGTGCCAGCAGCACCCGGGCAGGGGAACATGGCTACACCTTC. Protein sequence: CASSTRAGEHGYTF. The rearrangement links TRBV6-5 to TRBJ1-2, with D perhaps TRBD1 (6 bases). The CDR3 contains 14 residues. The germline V and J ends were trimmed by 6 bases and 6 bases, with 17 bases remaining between them. Germline assignment: CDR1 MNHEY and CDR2 SVGAGI.

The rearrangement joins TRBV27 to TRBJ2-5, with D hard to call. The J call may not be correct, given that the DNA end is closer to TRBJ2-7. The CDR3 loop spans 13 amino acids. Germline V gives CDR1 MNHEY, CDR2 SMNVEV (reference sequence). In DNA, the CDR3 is TGTGCCAGCAGCTCTTTTCCGGGTGGCGAGCAGTACTTC. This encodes CASSSFPGGEQYF.

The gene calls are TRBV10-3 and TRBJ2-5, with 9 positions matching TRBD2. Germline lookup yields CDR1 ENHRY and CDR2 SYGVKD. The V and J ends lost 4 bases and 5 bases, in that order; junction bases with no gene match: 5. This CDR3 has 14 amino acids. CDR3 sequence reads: CAISGSGSFETQYF. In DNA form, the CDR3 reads TGTGCCATCAGTGGTAGCGGGAGCTTCGAGACCCAGTACTTC.

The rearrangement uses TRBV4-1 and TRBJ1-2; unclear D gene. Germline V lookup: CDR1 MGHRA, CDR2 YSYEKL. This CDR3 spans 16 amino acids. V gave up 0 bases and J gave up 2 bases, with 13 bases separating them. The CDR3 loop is CASSQESQALNYGYTF. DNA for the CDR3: TGCGCCAGCAGCCAAGAATCGCAGGCCTTAAACTATGGCTACACCTTC.

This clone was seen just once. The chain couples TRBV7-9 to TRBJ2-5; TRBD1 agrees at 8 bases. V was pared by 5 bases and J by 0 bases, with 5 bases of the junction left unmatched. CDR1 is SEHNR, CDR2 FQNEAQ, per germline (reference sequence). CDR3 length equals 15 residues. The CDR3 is CASSRQGLNQETQYF. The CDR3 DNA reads TGTGCCAGCAGCCGACAGGGGCTAAACCAAGAGACCCAGTACTTC.

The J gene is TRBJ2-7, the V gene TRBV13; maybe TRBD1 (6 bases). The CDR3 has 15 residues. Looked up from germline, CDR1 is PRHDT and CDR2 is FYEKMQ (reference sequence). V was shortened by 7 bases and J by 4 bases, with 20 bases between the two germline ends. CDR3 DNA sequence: TGTGCCAGCACCCCAGGGGCCCCGGGATATTACGAGCAGTACTTC. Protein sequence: CASTPGAPGYYEQYF. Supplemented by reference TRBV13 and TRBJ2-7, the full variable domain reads AAGVIQSPRHLIKEKRETATLKCYPIPRHDTVYWYQQGPGQDPQFLISFYEKMQSDKGSIPDRFSAQQFSDYHSELNMSSLELGDSALYFCASTPGAPGYYEQYFGPGTRLTVT.

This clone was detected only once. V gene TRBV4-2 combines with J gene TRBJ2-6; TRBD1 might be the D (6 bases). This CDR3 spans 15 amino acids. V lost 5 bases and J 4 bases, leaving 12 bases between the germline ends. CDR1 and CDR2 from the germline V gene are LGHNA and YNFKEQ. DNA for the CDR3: TGTGCCAGCAGCGGAACAGGGATCGGGGCCAACGTCCTGACTTTC. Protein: CASSGTGIGANVLTF.

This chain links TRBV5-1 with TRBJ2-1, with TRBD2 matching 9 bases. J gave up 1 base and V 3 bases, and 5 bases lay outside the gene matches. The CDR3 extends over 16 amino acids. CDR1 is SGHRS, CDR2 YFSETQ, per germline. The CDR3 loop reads CASSSLAGVSYNEQFF. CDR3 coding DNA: TGCGCCAGCAGCTCGTTAGCGGGAGTATCCTACAATGAGCAGTTCTTC.

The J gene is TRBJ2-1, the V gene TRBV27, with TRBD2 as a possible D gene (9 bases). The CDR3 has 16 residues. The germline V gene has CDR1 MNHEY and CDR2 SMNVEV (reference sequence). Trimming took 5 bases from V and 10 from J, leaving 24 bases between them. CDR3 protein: CASSARTGLAGSEQFF. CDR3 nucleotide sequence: TGTGCCAGCAGTGCGAGGACAGGGCTAGCGGGATCGGAGCAGTTCTTC.